Listed here is a single T cell receptor (beta chain). Which antigen it targets is not known. No quality values exist for individual bases; no much larger clone is one base distant. This entry comes from a study of T cells in tumors and immune-related adverse events (dated by TCRdb to the early 2020s). Sample treatment or condition, as interpreted from the label and publication: nivolumab (PD-1 blockade) given before sampling. The DNeasy Blood and Tissue Kit was used to extract DNA from formalin-fixed paraffin-embedded specimens. The immunoSEQ assay was used to amplify and sequence the TCR beta locus, producing bulk TCR Vbeta CDR3 data. The paper's processing steps were these. Non-productive CDR3s, sequences shorter than 7 amino acids, and those not starting with C or ending with F/W were excluded. Analysis was limited to specimens with at least 1000 reads, and clonotypes were defined at the amino acid level. To compute clonality, Pielou's evenness was subtracted from 1. To equalize library sizes, abundance-weighted random subsampling with replacement was performed and repeated 100 times so that 95% confidence intervals could be reported. The Morisita overlap index was used to quantify repertoire overlap, and the top 40 clones in each specimen were examined for overlap with the irAE. TCRdb holds this immuneACCESS table with in-frame rearrangements only. Some clones are missing; in checked studies, unresolved V genes explain under half, and the rest has no known cause. V and J calls and clone size are given by that table; D and trimming were obtained from the DNA. The sample table contains fewer than 25,000 clones; only one count was recorded for under 95% of them. The top ten clonotypes cover around 1.5% of the sample.

The starting material was lymph node tissue, obtained from a patient treated with anti-PD-1 therapy. The TCR was taken from a female donor with metastatic renal cell carcinoma.

CDR3 reads: CASSPPGLAGSYEQYF. The sequenced DNA: TGCGCCAGCAGCCCACCGGGACTAGCGGGCTCCTACGAGCAGTACTTC. The sequence is built from TRBV5-1 and TRBJ2-7, with 12 junctional bases fitting TRBD2. The germline V gene supplies CDR1 SGHRS and CDR2 YFSETQ. The CDR3 holds 16 amino acids from the cysteine to the phenylalanine. Only CDR3 DNA remains: 48 bases, in frame from the first base. Unmatched junction bases come to 5, with V trimmed by 4 bases and J by 0 bases. Outside the CDR3, residues come from the reference TRBV5-1 and TRBJ2-7 proteins, so the full variable domain is: KAGVTQTPRYLIKTRGQQVTLSCSPISGHRSVSWYQQTPGQGLQFLFEYFSETQRNKGNFPGRFSGRQFSNSRSEMNVSTLELGDSALYLCASSPPGLAGSYEQYFGPGTRLTVT.